The 7 T cell receptor beta chains presented below share a single source sample, sequenced in a study of T-cell reconstitution after alpha-beta-depleted transplantation in children (dated by TCRdb to the mid-2010s). Receptor amplification or capture employed PCR. For sequencing, an Illumina HiSeq 2500 was employed. Molecular barcoding was employed in the preparation of TCR libraries, with unique molecular identifiers being used to normalize TCRbeta repertoire quantification. TCRdb trimmed the raw reads at Q25, called clones with MiXCR and kept productive beta chains. CDR3 protein sequences are deduplicated, and each keeps its most common genes and DNA. Present in this sample are roughly 400,000 distinct CDR3 sequences, about a fifth of which were seen just once. The top ten constitute 3.5% to 4% of the sample. The material sequenced was PBMCs from the stem cell graft donor, taken from the stem cell graft. The receptors originated from a human donor who donated a stem cell graft to a child with acute myeloid leukemia.

This clonotype was counted between two and nine times. J is TRBJ2-7 and V is TRBV12-3 or TRBV12-4; possible D gene TRBD1, 5 bases. Trimming took 3 bases from V and 0 from J, leaving 12 bases between them. The CDR3 extends over 15 amino acids. The CDR3 loop reads CASSFAGFFSYEQYF. In nucleotides, the CDR3 is TGTGCCAGCAGTTTCGCAGGGTTCTTCTCCTACGAGCAGTACTTC.

This clonotype has a single count. CDR3 sequence reads: CASQTRTTDTQYF. The CDR3 DNA is TGTGCCAGCCAGACTAGGACCACAGATACGCAGTATTTT. The gene calls are TRBV28 and TRBJ2-3; TRBD2 is a possible D gene (6 bases). This CDR3 spans 13 amino acids. From germline, CDR1 is MDHEN and CDR2 SYDVKM. Trimming shortened V by 8 bases and J by 2 bases, and 11 bases separated the two germline ends. The full variable domain, completed using reference TRBV28 and TRBJ2-3, is DVKVTQSSRYLVKRTGEKVFLECVQDMDHENMFWYRQDPGLGLRLIYFSYDVKMKEKGDIPEGYSVSREKKERFSLILESASTNQTSMYLCASQTRTTDTQYFGPGTRLTVL.

This clonotype has ten or more counts. The V gene is TRBV20-1, the J gene TRBJ2-1; possible D gene TRBD1, 5 bases. The CDR3 loop spans 17 amino acids. CDR1 and CDR2 from the germline V gene are DFQATT and SNEGSKA (reference sequence). Trimming cost V 3 bases and J 2 bases, with 20 bases left between them. Here the CDR3 reads CSASSKRGYPTYNEQFF. As DNA, the CDR3 is TGCAGTGCTAGCTCCAAAAGGGGCTATCCAACCTACAATGAGCAGTTCTTC.

This clonotype was seen a few times. This rearrangement joins TRBV20-1 to TRBJ2-7; TRBD1 agrees at 8 bases. This CDR3 comprises 15 residues. Germline lookup yields CDR1 DFQATT and CDR2 SNEGSKA (reference sequence). The trim removed 0 bases at V and 5 bases at J, leaving 9 bases unmatched. CDR3 nucleotide sequence: TGCAGTGCTAGAGATGGGGGCAGGGGGCTGGACGAGCAGTACTTC. It is translated as CSARDGGRGLDEQYF.

The chain has TRBV24-1 and TRBJ2-3; D remains ambiguous. Germline-derived CDR1 and CDR2 are KGHDR and SFDVKD. Trimming took 7 bases from V and 7 from J, leaving 8 bases between them. The CDR3 spans 11 residues. The CDR3 loop reads CATSGRHTQYF. For the CDR3, the DNA is TGTGCCACCAGCGGACGACATACGCAGTATTTT.

This clonotype was observed a few times. The J gene is TRBJ2-7, the V gene TRBV20-1; weak D call: TRBD2 (5 bases). This CDR3 has 11 amino acids. The germline V gene has CDR1 DFQATT and CDR2 SNEGSKA (reference sequence). V lost 7 bases to trimming and J lost 4 bases, with 11 bases between them. CDR3 loop: CSGDRTYEQYF. The CDR3 region has the DNA TGCAGTGGGGATAGGACTTACGAGCAGTACTTC.

The rearrangement links TRBV30 to TRBJ1-2; 7 positions agree with TRBD1. Per the germline V gene, CDR1 is GTSNPN and CDR2 is SVGIG (reference sequence). The CDR3 runs 13 residues. With 5 bases clipped from V and 4 bases from J, the junction kept 7 bases outside the gene matches. In DNA, the CDR3 is TGTGCCTGGCACTCCGGGACAGCCTATGGCTACACCTTC. The encoded protein is CAWHSGTAYGYTF.